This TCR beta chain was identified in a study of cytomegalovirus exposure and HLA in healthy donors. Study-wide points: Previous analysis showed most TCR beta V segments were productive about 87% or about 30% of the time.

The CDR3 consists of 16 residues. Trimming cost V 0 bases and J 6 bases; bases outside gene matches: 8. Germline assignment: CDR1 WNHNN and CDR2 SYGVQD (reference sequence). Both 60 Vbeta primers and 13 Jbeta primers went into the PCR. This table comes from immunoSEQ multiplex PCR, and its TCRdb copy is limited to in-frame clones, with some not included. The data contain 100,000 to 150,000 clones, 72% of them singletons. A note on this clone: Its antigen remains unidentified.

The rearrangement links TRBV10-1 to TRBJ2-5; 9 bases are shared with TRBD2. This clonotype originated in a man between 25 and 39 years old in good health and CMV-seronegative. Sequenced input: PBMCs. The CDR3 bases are TGCGCCAGCAGTGAGTCGGGGGCTAGCGGGGCGAAGACCCAGTACTTC. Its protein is CASSESGASGAKTQYF.